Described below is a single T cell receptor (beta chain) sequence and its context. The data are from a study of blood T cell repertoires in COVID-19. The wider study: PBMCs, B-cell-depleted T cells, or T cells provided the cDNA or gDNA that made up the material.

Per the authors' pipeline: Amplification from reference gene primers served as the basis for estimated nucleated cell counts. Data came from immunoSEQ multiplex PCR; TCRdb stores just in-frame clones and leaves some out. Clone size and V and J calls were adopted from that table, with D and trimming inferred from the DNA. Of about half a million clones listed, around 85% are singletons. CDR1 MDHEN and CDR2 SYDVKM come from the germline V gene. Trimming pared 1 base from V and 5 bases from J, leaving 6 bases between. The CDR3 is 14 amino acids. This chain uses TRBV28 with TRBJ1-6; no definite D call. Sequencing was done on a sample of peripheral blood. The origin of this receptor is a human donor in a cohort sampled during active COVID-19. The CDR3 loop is CASSLLADNSPLHF. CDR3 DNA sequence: TGTGCCAGCAGTTTATTGGCAGATAATTCACCCCTCCACTTT.